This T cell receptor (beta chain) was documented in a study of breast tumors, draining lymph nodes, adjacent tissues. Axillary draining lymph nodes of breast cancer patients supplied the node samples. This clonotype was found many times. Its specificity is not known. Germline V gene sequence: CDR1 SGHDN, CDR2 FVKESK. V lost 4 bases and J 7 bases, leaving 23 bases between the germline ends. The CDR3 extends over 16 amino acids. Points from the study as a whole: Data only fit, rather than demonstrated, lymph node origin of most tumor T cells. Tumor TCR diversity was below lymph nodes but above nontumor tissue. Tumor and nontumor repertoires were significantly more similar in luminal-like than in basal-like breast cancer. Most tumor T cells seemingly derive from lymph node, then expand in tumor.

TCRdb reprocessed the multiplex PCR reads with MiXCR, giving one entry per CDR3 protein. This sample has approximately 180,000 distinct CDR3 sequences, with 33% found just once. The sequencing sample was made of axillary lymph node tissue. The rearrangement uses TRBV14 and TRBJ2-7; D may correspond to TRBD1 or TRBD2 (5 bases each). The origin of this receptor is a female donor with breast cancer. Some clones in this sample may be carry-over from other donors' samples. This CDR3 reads CASSLPRQVGGTEQYF. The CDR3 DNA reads TGTGCCAGCAGCCTACCCCGGCAGGTTGGGGGAACAGAGCAGTACTTC.